This T cell receptor (beta chain) is from a study of PD-1 blockade in classical Hodgkin lymphoma. About the study: Patients were treated with nivolumab at 3 mg/kg, and this was given intravenously every 2 weeks.

The method was immunoSEQ multiplex PCR; TCRdb's version includes in-frame clones alone and lacks a portion of them. In the table there are under 60,000 clones, approximately 70% of which are singletons. The CDR3 extends over 14 residues, inclusive of both ends. The germline V gene encodes CDR1 SNHLY and CDR2 FYNNEI. Broader study findings: In newly diagnosed patients, baseline TCR diversity was reportedly below that of healthy donors. Complete responders started with a diversity level that resembled newly diagnosed patients at baseline. At C4D1, TCR diversity had climbed significantly for CD4+ cells, though not for CD8+ cells.

This clone was counted a single time. What it binds is unknown. The limits of the CDR3 on the DNA are not certain, so only TCRdb's listed CDR3 is given. Each patient's relapse followed autologous stem cell transplantation, and brentuximab vedotin exposure varied. V and J are TRBV2 and TRBJ2-7; the table assigns TRBD2, which was not confirmed against the DNA. This sequence originates from a human donor with classical Hodgkin lymphoma. The source material was peripheral blood mononuclear cells (PBMCs), sampled before the second cycle of nivolumab. CDR3 amino acids: CASILASGAYEQYF.